The sequence of this TCR beta chain was determined in a study of human T cells and chemical hapten exposure. Background on the study: Mostly female, the patients presented with alopecia areata, totalis or universalis.

Each CDR3 protein gets one entry after TCRdb re-called the RACE reads with MiXCR. The sample gives about 300,000 distinct CDR3 sequences, around 5% of which show up once; about 8.2% is in the top ten. This clonotype was detected many times. Its cognate antigen is unknown. Time point denoted: pre-sensitization, week 0. Treatment described: therapeutic diphenylcyclopropenone sensitization with weekly scalp DPC. The study drew its donors from alopecia patients who were 18 to 70 years old and suitable for DPC. The study, taken as a whole, reports: There was alopecia in the donors, so their immune response may differ from that of healthy people. TCRs above 1 in 1000 frequency did not change with DPC sensitization.

J lost 2 bases, V lost 4 bases, and 1 base had no gene match. In germline, CDR1 is LGHDT, CDR2 YNNKEL (reference sequence). The CDR3 consists of 14 residues. Sample: whole blood, taken in connection with sensitization to the hapten diphenylcyclopropenone (DPC). V is TRBV3-1 and J is TRBJ1-4; 7 bases agree with TRBD1. The source is a young woman with alopecia areata. Some clones in this sample may be carry-over from other donors' samples. CDR3 amino acids: CASSPTGTNEKLFF. The CDR3 DNA sequence: TGTGCCAGCAGCCCGACAGGGACTAATGAAAAACTGTTTTTT.